This T cell receptor (beta chain) appears in the sequencing data of a study of cytomegalovirus exposure and HLA in healthy donors. The study's findings and limits: The majority of CMV-associated TCR beta chains were reported as apparently HLA-restricted in a later analysis. Analyses of presence/absence relied on an assumption of roughly uniform sequencing depth across donors.

The PCR made use of 60 Vbeta and 13 Jbeta primers. Clones were sequenced by immunoSEQ multiplex PCR, and TCRdb holds only the in-frame ones, with some missing. The sample gives about 130,000 clones, around 83% of which show up once; approximately 6.4% is in the top ten. The CDR3 has 16 residues. Trimming removed 7 bases from V and 0 bases from J, with 15 bases in between. The germline gives CDR1 LNHDA, CDR2 SQIVND (reference sequence). Concerning this clone itself: Its antigen is not known.

The TCR sequence derives from a woman under 40 in good health and CMV-seropositive. The chain joins TRBV19 to TRBJ1-4; D not resolved. The sequenced sample was PBMCs. CDR3 amino acids: CASKRSFLTTNEKLFF. CDR3 DNA sequence: TGTGCCAGTAAACGGTCCTTCCTTACAACTAATGAAAAACTGTTTTTT.